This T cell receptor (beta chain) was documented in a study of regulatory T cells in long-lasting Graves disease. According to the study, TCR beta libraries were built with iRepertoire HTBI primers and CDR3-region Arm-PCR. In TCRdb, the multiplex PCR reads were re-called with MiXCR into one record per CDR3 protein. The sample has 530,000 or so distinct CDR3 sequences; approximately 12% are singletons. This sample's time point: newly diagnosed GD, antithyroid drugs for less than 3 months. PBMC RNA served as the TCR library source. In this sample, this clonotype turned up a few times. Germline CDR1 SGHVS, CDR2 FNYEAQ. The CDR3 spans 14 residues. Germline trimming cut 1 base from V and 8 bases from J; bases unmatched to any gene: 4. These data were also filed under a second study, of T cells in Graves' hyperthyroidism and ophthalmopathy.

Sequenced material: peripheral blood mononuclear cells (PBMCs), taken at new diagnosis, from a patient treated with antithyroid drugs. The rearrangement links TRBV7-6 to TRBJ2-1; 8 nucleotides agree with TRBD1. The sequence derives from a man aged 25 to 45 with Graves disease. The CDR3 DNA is TGTGCCAGCAGCTTAGTGACAGGGGAAGATGAGCAGTTCTTC. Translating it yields CASSLVTGEDEQFF.